The 2 T cell receptor beta chains below come from one sample, sequenced in a study of cytomegalovirus exposure and HLA in healthy donors. Use of 60 Vbeta and 13 Jbeta primers characterized the PCR. The repertoire was sequenced with immunoSEQ multiplex PCR; TCRdb's copy has only in-frame clones and lacks some. The sample shows over 150,000 clones, over 65% of them seen only once. Source material: PBMCs. The receptors shown here come from a woman aged 30 to 39 in good health and CMV-seropositive.

This chain uses TRBV7-7 with TRBJ2-7; perhaps TRBD2 as D (7 bases). Trimming removed 5 bases at V and 4 bases at J, with 18 bases between. The CDR3 totals 15 residues. The germline gives CDR1 SSHAT, CDR2 FNYEAQ (reference sequence). CDR3 coding DNA: TGTGCCAGCAGCCCTGGGGGGGGCGGAGAGTACGAGCAGTACTTC. The encoded protein is CASSPGGGGEYEQYF.

In DNA, the CDR3 is TGTGCCAGCAGTTCCGGGACCTACGAGCAGTACTTC. It translates to CASSSGTYEQYF. This rearrangement joins TRBV5-5 to TRBJ2-7; D perhaps matches TRBD2 (5 bases). The germline V gene encodes CDR1 SGHKS and CDR2 YYEKEE (reference sequence). This CDR3 has 12 amino acids. V was shortened by 5 bases and J by 2 bases, with 8 bases between the two germline ends.